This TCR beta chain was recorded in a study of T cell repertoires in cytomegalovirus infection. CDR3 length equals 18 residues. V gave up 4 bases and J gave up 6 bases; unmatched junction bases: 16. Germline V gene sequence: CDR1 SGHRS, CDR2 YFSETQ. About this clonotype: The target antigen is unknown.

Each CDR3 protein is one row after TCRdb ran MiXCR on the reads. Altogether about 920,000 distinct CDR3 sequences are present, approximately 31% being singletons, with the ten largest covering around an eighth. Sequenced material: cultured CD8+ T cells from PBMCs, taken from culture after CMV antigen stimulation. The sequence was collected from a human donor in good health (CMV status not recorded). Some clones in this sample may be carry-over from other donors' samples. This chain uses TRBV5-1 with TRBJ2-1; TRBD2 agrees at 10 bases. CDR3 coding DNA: TGCGCCAGCAGCGATATTCTGTCCGGGACTAGCGTCTCCAATGAGCAGTTCTTC. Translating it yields CASSDILSGTSVSNEQFF. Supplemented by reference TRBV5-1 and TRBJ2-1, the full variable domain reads KAGVTQTPRYLIKTRGQQVTLSCSPISGHRSVSWYQQTPGQGLQFLFEYFSETQRNKGNFPGRFSGRQFSNSRSEMNVSTLELGDSALYLCASSDILSGTSVSNEQFFGPGTRLTVL.